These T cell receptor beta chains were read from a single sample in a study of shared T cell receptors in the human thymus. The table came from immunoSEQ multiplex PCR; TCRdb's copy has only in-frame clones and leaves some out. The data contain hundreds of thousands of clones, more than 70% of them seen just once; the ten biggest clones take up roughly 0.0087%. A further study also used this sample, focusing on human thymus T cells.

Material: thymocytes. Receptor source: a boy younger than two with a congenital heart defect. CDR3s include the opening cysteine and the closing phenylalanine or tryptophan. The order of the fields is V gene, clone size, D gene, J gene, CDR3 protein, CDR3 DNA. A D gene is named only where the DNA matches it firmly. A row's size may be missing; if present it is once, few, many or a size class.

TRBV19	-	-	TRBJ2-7	CASSISPDSYEQYF	TGTGCCAGTAGTATTTCCCCGGACAGTTACGAGCAGTACTTC
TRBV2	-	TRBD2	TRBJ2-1	CASSDGVAGGLYGHEQFF	TGTGCCAGCAGTGATGGAGTTGCGGGGGGGCTCTATGGCCATGAGCAGTTCTTC
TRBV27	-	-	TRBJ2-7	CASSSQYEQYF	TGTGCCAGCAGTTCACAATACGAGCAGTACTTC
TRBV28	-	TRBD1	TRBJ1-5	CASKKDRASNQPQHF	TGTGCCAGCAAAAAGGACAGGGCTAGCAATCAGCCCCAGCATTTT
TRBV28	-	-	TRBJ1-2	CASSLKRLDLSGEGGYTF	TGTGCCAGCAGTTTAAAACGCCTAGACTTGTCAGGGGAAGGTGGCTACACCTTC
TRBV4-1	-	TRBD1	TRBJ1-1	CASSQDDGDRNTEAFF	TGCGCCAGCAGCCAAGACGACGGGGACAGAAACACTGAAGCTTTCTTT
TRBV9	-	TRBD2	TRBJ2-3	CASSVGDDSGVGDTQYF	TGTGCCAGCAGCGTAGGGGATGATAGCGGGGTGGGAGATACGCAGTATTTT
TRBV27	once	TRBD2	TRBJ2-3	CASSLSQTAGITDTQYF	TGTGCCAGCAGTTTATCCCAAACAGCGGGAATCACAGATACGCAGTATTTT
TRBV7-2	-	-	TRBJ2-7	CASSGDGAVYEQYF	TGTGCCAGCAGCGGTGATGGGGCGGTCTACGAGCAGTACTTC
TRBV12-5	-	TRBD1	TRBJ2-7	CASAEGQGTIYEQYF	TGTGCTAGTGCCGAGGGACAGGGGACCATCTACGAGCAGTACTTC
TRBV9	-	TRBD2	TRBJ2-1	CASSAGAGGSKPEQFF	TGTGCCAGCAGTGCAGGGGCGGGAGGGAGTAAACCTGAGCAGTTCTTC
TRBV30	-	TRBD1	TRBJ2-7	CAWSVPGQSSIEQYF	TGTGCCTGGAGTGTACCGGGACAGAGTTCGATCGAGCAGTACTTC
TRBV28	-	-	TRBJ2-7	CASSPGTINDEQYF	TGTGCCAGCAGTCCAGGGACAATTAACGACGAGCAGTACTTC
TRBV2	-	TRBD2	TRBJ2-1	CASSEVIGTSVPPNEQFF	TGTGCCAGCAGTGAGGTAATAGGGACTAGCGTACCCCCCAATGAGCAGTTCTTC
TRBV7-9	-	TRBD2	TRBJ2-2	CASSLSLAGEAGYTGELFF	TGTGCCAGCAGCTTATCACTAGCGGGAGAAGCTGGGTACACCGGGGAGCTGTTTTTT
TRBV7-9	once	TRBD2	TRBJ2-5	CASSCGVAGGQETQYF	TGTGCCAGCAGCTGTGGGGTAGCGGGGGGGCAAGAGACCCAGTACTTC
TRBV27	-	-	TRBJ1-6	CASSLSFGGNSPLHF	TGTGCCAGCAGTTTATCGTTCGGGGGAAATTCACCCCTCCACTTT
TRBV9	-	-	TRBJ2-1	CASSVTGGAGNEQFF	TGTGCCAGCAGCGTAACGGGGGGCGCCGGCAATGAGCAGTTCTTC
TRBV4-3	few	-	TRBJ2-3	CASSQEGTSTDTQYF	TGCGCCAGCAGCCAAGAGGGGACTAGCACAGATACGCAGTATTTT
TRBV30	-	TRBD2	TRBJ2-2	CAWSVPDSSGRRTGELFF	TGTGCCTGGAGTGTACCGGATTCTAGCGGGAGGCGGACCGGGGAGCTGTTTTTT
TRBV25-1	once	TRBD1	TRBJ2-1	CASSEFGSATGGFCEQFF	TGTGCCAGCAGTGAATTCGGGTCAGCCACAGGGGGATTTTGTGAGCAGTTCTTC
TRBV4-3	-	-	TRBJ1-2	CASSLRLNLYGYTF	TGCGCCAGCAGCCTTCGACTTAACCTCTATGGCTACACCTTC
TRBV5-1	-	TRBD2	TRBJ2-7	CASSSLNGLAGEPREQYF	TGCGCCAGCAGCTCTTTGAATGGACTAGCGGGAGAGCCTAGAGAGCAGTACTTC
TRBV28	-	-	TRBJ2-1	CASSGSRDNEQFF	TGTGCCAGCAGCGGGAGTCGGGACAATGAGCAGTTCTTC
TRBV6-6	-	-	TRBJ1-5	CASSYSRAEPQHF	TGTGCCAGCAGTTACTCGCGAGCTGAGCCCCAGCATTTT
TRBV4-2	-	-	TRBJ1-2	CASSPGGENYGYTF	TGTGCCAGCAGCCCGGGAGGGGAGAACTATGGCTACACCTTC
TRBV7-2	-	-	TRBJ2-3	CASSWRAVTDTQYF	TGTGCCAGCAGCTGGAGGGCCGTCACAGATACGCAGTATTTT
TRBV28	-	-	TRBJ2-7	CASSSSDSPTEDEQYF	TGTGCCAGCAGTTCGTCCGACAGCCCGACCGAGGACGAGCAGTACTTC
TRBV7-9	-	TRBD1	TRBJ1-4	CASSYRGASPEKLFF	TGTGCCAGCTCATACAGGGGGGCGTCTCCGGAAAAACTGTTTTTT
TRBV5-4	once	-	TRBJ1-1	CASRIGDTWNTEAFF	TGTGCCAGCAGGATCGGGGACACCTGGAACACTGAAGCTTTCTTT
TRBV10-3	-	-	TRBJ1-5	CATRELGRGSNQPQHF	TGTGCCACCCGGGAATTAGGACGGGGAAGCAATCAGCCCCAGCATTTT